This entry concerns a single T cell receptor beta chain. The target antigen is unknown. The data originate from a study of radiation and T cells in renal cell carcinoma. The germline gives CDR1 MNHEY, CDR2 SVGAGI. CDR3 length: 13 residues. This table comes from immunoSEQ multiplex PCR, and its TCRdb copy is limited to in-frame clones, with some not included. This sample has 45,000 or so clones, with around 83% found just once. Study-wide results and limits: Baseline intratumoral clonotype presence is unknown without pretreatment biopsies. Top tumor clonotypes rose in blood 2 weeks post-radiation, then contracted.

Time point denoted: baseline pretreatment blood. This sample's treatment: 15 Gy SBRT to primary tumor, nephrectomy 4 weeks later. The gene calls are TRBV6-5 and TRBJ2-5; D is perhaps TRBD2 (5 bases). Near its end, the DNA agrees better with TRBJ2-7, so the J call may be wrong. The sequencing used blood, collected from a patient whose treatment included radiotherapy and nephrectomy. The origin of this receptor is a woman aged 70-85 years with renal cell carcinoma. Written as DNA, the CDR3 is TGTGCCAGCAGTTTCCCGGGAACCTACGAGCAGTACTTC. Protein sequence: CASSFPGTYEQYF.